The rows below give T cell receptor beta chains drawn from one sample of a study of blood T cells in healthy people across ages. MiXCR, applied by TCRdb to the 5' RACE reads, yields one record per CDR3 protein. The table records hundreds of thousands of distinct CDR3 sequences, approximately 53% of them present only once. The sequencing input was blood. Receptors were obtained from a man aged 35-49 years in good health. Each CDR3 is given with its conserved first and last residue. A D gene is named only where the DNA matches it firmly. Size is omitted from some rows. Given values are once, few, many or a class for expanded clones.

abundance	v_gene	d_gene	j_gene	CDR3aa	CDR3nt
-	TRBV7-9	TRBD2	TRBJ2-7	CASSPSQAGVQEQYF	TGTGCCAGCAGCCCTTCCCAGGCGGGAGTTCAAGAGCAGTACTTC
-	TRBV7-2	-	TRBJ2-6	CASSPDSAPSGANVLTF	TGTGCCAGCAGCCCGGACAGTGCCCCCTCTGGGGCCAACGTCCTGACTTTC
-	TRBV18	-	TRBJ1-2	CASSPMVRIDPTGYTF	TGTGCCAGCTCACCGATGGTACGGATCGACCCAACGGGCTACACCTTC
-	TRBV3-1	-	TRBJ2-4	CASSQTVPSGLAKNIQYF	TGTGCCAGCAGCCAAACTGTCCCGAGCGGGCTGGCCAAAAACATTCAGTACTTC
-	TRBV12-3/TRBV12-4	-	TRBJ2-5	CASHGAGPQETQYF	TGTGCCAGCCACGGGGCGGGACCGCAAGAGACCCAGTACTTC
-	TRBV29-1	-	TRBJ2-5	CSAARQGRQETQYF	TGCAGCGCCGCACGGCAGGGCCGACAAGAGACCCAGTACTTC
-	TRBV4-2	-	TRBJ2-5	CASSQDPGLPGYF	TGTGCCAGCAGCCAAGACCCGGGACTCCCGGGGTACTTC
few	TRBV12-3/TRBV12-4	-	TRBJ1-2	CASSLFLSTTNYGYTF	TGTGCCAGCAGTTTGTTTTTGTCGACGACCAACTATGGCTACACCTTC
-	TRBV5-6	-	TRBJ2-7	CASSSQLVSEQYF	TGTGCCAGCAGCTCCCAGCTAGTTTCCGAGCAGTACTTC
-	TRBV20-1	TRBD1	TRBJ2-4	CSARGRGNIQYF	TGCAGCGCCAGGGGGCGGGGAAACATTCAGTACTTC
-	TRBV2	TRBD1	TRBJ1-2	CASSELKTQGGYTF	TGTGCCAGCAGTGAGCTGAAAACACAGGGGGGCTACACCTTC
-	TRBV25-1	TRBD2	TRBJ2-7	CASSEFFGLRLASSYEQYF	TGTGCCAGCAGTGAATTTTTCGGGTTGCGACTAGCGAGCTCCTACGAGCAGTACTTC
-	TRBV7-2	-	TRBJ2-1	CASSLVGGAGDNEQFF	TGTGCCAGCAGCTTAGTAGGGGGGGCTGGTGACAATGAGCAGTTCTTC
many	TRBV6-1	-	TRBJ2-3	CASSEDLGSTDTQYF	TGTGCCAGCAGTGAAGATCTAGGAAGCACAGATACGCAGTATTTT
-	TRBV20-1	-	TRBJ2-7	CSASPDSSYEQYF	TGCAGTGCTAGTCCGGACAGCTCCTACGAGCAGTACTTC
-	TRBV20-1	TRBD1	TRBJ1-2	CSANPGQLNYGYTF	TGCAGTGCCAATCCGGGACAGCTAAACTATGGCTACACCTTC
-	TRBV10-2	TRBD1	TRBJ2-4	CASVPGGASGVPSAKNIQYF	TGCGCCAGCGTGCCAGGGGGCGCTTCGGGGGTGCCATCGGCCAAAAACATTCAGTACTTC
-	TRBV6-6	TRBD1	TRBJ1-2	CAGLTGGNYGYTF	TGTGCCGGATTGACAGGGGGCAACTATGGCTACACCTTC
-	TRBV7-2	-	TRBJ2-7	CASSFGTRIYEQYF	TGTGCCAGCAGCTTCGGTACTAGAATTTACGAGCAGTACTTC
-	TRBV7-2	TRBD2	TRBJ2-2	CASSFSGRGTGELFF	TGTGCCAGCAGCTTTAGCGGGAGAGGGACCGGGGAGCTGTTTTTT
few	TRBV14	-	TRBJ2-3	CASSQGARGDTQYF	TGTGCCAGCAGCCAAGGTGCTAGGGGAGATACGCAGTATTTT
-	TRBV29-1	-	TRBJ2-1	CSAQASFGSYNEQFF	TGCAGCGCCCAAGCTAGTTTCGGCTCCTACAATGAGCAGTTCTTC